The clone carrying this T cell receptor (beta chain) was observed a handful of times. The antigen is undetermined. Incorporated into the TCR beta cDNA libraries were unique molecular identifiers, which served to reduce PCR and sequencing biases. cDNA molecules numbering some 500,000 came from roughly 1 to 10 million T cells. TCRdb itself ran the PCR reads through MiXCR, one entry per CDR3 protein. The table has 350,000 to 500,000 distinct CDR3 sequences, 30% to 45% seen once; the top ten hold 7.5% to 8.5%. This record belongs to a study of post-analysis software for immune sequencing data. Turning to the study itself: Some patients lacked subtype; others had relapsing-remitting, secondary progressive or progressive-relapsing disease.

General study results and limits: Controls showed lower frequencies than patients for a few TRBV segments, and TRBV5-6, TRBV5-1 and TRBV20-1 were among these. Clustering by F measure revealed strong co-clustering among samples prepared together in one batch. Controls had significantly higher normalized Chao1 diversity than multiple sclerosis patients.

The CDR3 runs to 15 residues. V lost 4 bases to trimming and J lost 5 bases; unmatched junction nucleotides: 7. Germline lookup yields CDR1 ENHRY and CDR2 SYGVKD. This chain uses TRBV10-3 with TRBJ2-1; 8 nucleotides line up with TRBD2. The TCR was taken from a girl aged 2-10 years with multiple sclerosis. Sequencing was done on a sample of blood. The CDR3 DNA follows: TGTGCCATCAGTGCGGGCCCGGGGGGGGACAATGAGCAGTTCTTC. Translated: CAISAGPGGDNEQFF.